Listed below are T cell receptor beta chains from one sample, sequenced in a study of T cells in Graves' hyperthyroidism and ophthalmopathy. From the multiplex PCR reads, TCRdb called clonotypes with MiXCR, one entry per CDR3 protein. The sample carries about 610,000 distinct CDR3 sequences, around 45% recorded once. The sequenced sample was peripheral blood or thyroid tissue (not recorded which). Receptor source: a woman in her late teens or twenties with Graves' hyperthyroidism. CDR3s include the opening cysteine and the closing phenylalanine or tryptophan. Each record gives: J gene, V gene, D gene, clone size, CDR3 protein, CDR3 DNA. The D gene is left open where the match is weak. Where a row states a size, it is once, few, many or the class of an expanded clone; other rows omit it.

j_call: TRBJ2-3
v_call: TRBV5-1
d_call: -
clone_size: -
cdr3_aa: CASSSLTDTQYF
cdr3_nt: TGCGCCAGCAGCTCTCTCACAGATACGCAGTATTTT

j_call: TRBJ2-7
v_call: TRBV6-6
d_call: TRBD2
clone_size: many
cdr3_aa: CASSYGTSGLEQYF
cdr3_nt: TGTGCCAGCAGTTACGGGACTAGCGGGCTCGAGCAGTACTTC

j_call: TRBJ1-1
v_call: TRBV15
d_call: -
clone_size: -
cdr3_aa: CATSRERGEGTEAFF
cdr3_nt: TGTGCCACCAGCAGAGAGAGGGGGGAAGGCACTGAAGCTTTCTTT

j_call: TRBJ2-2
v_call: TRBV2
d_call: TRBD2
clone_size: -
cdr3_aa: CASRELSGSYNEQFF
cdr3_nt: TGTGCCAGCAGGGAACTTAGCGGGTCCTACAATGAGCAGTTCTTT

j_call: TRBJ1-2
v_call: TRBV4-2
d_call: -
clone_size: many
cdr3_aa: CASSQVLWEGGYTF
cdr3_nt: TGTGCCAGCAGCCAAGTTTTGTGGGAGGGAGGCTACACCTTC

j_call: TRBJ1-3
v_call: TRBV10-3
d_call: TRBD1
clone_size: -
cdr3_aa: CAISGDRGRFGNTIYF
cdr3_nt: TGTGCCATCAGTGGGGACAGGGGGCGATTCGGAAACACCATATATTTT

j_call: TRBJ1-1
v_call: TRBV5-1
d_call: TRBD1
clone_size: once
cdr3_aa: CACSFQDRGRGTEAFF
cdr3_nt: TGTGCCTGCAGCTTCCAGGACAGGGGGCGAGGCACTGAAGCTTTCTTT

j_call: TRBJ1-4
v_call: TRBV7-3
d_call: TRBD1
clone_size: many
cdr3_aa: CASSSQTGLGEKLFF
cdr3_nt: TGTGCCAGCAGCTCCCAGACAGGGCTGGGTGAAAAACTGTTTTTT

j_call: TRBJ2-5
v_call: TRBV15
d_call: TRBD1
clone_size: many
cdr3_aa: CATSRDPDRAETQYF
cdr3_nt: TGTGCCACCAGCAGAGACCCGGACAGGGCAGAGACCCAGTACTTC

j_call: TRBJ2-7
v_call: TRBV7-2
d_call: TRBD1
clone_size: many
cdr3_aa: CASSRTGGASSYEQYF
cdr3_nt: TGTGCCAGCAGCCGGACAGGGGGCGCATCGTCCTACGAGCAGTACTTC

j_call: TRBJ1-6
v_call: TRBV7-2
d_call: -
clone_size: -
cdr3_aa: CASSLYGALAWWNSPLHF
cdr3_nt: TGTGCCAGCAGCTTATACGGGGCACTAGCGTGGTGGAATTCACCCCTCCACTTT

j_call: TRBJ2-1
v_call: TRBV5-5
d_call: TRBD2
clone_size: -
cdr3_aa: CASSPGGVASNEQFF
cdr3_nt: TGTGCCAGCAGCCCGGGAGGGGTTGCGAGCAATGAGCAGTTCTTC

j_call: TRBJ2-1
v_call: TRBV7-9
d_call: -
clone_size: many
cdr3_aa: CASSMRSIEPEQFF
cdr3_nt: TGTGCCAGCAGCATGCGATCAATAGAACCAGAGCAGTTCTTC

j_call: TRBJ2-2
v_call: TRBV9
d_call: -
clone_size: -
cdr3_aa: CASSVVGGELFF
cdr3_nt: TGTGCCAGCAGCGTAGTAGGCGGGGAGCTGTTTTTT

j_call: TRBJ2-2
v_call: TRBV20-1
d_call: -
clone_size: many
cdr3_aa: CSARSPCCTGELFF
cdr3_nt: TGCAGTGCTAGGTCCCCGTGCTGTACCGGGGAGCTGTTTTTT

j_call: TRBJ2-2
v_call: TRBV7-2
d_call: -
clone_size: many
cdr3_aa: CASSRDLTGELFF
cdr3_nt: TGTGCCAGCAGCCGGGACCTCACCGGGGAGCTGTTTTTT

j_call: TRBJ2-7
v_call: TRBV7-6
d_call: TRBD2
clone_size: -
cdr3_aa: CASSSTLGEGRNEQYF
cdr3_nt: TGTGCCAGCAGCTCGACCTTGGGGGAGGGCCGCAATGAGCAGTACTTC

j_call: TRBJ2-7
v_call: TRBV29-1
d_call: TRBD1
clone_size: many
cdr3_aa: CSVRSTGYYEQYF
cdr3_nt: TGCAGCGTGCGGTCGACAGGGTACTACGAGCAGTACTTC

j_call: TRBJ1-2
v_call: TRBV5-1
d_call: -
clone_size: -
cdr3_aa: CASSIYLCSVEPRQGGYGYTF
cdr3_nt: -

j_call: TRBJ1-5
v_call: TRBV10-3
d_call: -
clone_size: once
cdr3_aa: CAISDGGGRNQPQHF
cdr3_nt: TGTGCCATCAGTGACGGGGGGGGGCGCAATCAGCCCCAGCATTTT

j_call: TRBJ2-7
v_call: TRBV7-2
d_call: -
clone_size: -
cdr3_aa: CASRSTLANTGEQYF
cdr3_nt: TGTGCCAGCAGATCGACCCTCGCGAACACCGGGGAGCAGTACTTC

j_call: TRBJ1-5
v_call: TRBV7-9
d_call: TRBD1
clone_size: -
cdr3_aa: CASSTRGGDEPQHF
cdr3_nt: TGTGCCAGCAGCACCAGGGGGGGCGATGAGCCCCAGCATTTT

j_call: TRBJ2-3
v_call: TRBV2
d_call: TRBD2
clone_size: -
cdr3_aa: CASRGLAASTDTQYF
cdr3_nt: TGTGCCAGCAGGGGACTAGCGGCTAGCACAGATACGCAGTATTTT

j_call: TRBJ1-1
v_call: TRBV6-2/TRBV6-3
d_call: -
clone_size: many
cdr3_aa: CASSYTDTEAFF
cdr3_nt: TGTGCCAGCAGTTACACGGACACTGAAGCTTTCTTT

j_call: TRBJ2-7
v_call: TRBV5-1
d_call: -
clone_size: -
cdr3_aa: CASSLEGGIATDTQYF
cdr3_nt: TGCGCCAGCAGCTTGGAAGGCGGGATAGCCACAGATACGCAGTACTTC

j_call: TRBJ1-1
v_call: TRBV2
d_call: -
clone_size: many
cdr3_aa: CASSGTGSMNTEAFF
cdr3_nt: TGTGCCAGCAGTGGAACGGGCAGTATGAACACTGAAGCTTTCTTT

j_call: TRBJ2-3
v_call: TRBV2
d_call: -
clone_size: -
cdr3_aa: CASRATEGDRTQYF
cdr3_nt: TGTGCCAGCAGGGCGACAGAGGGGGACCGCACGCAGTATTTT

j_call: TRBJ2-7
v_call: TRBV20-1
d_call: -
clone_size: many
cdr3_aa: CSAREPGVTYEQYF
cdr3_nt: TGCAGTGCTAGAGAACCGGGAGTTACCTACGAGCAGTACTTC

j_call: TRBJ1-2
v_call: TRBV7-8
d_call: -
clone_size: -
cdr3_aa: CASSSRDSAGYTF
cdr3_nt: TGTGCCAGCAGCTCCCGGGACTCTGCTGGCTACACCTTC